Presented here are 7 T cell receptor beta chains from one specimen sequenced in a study of beta chain features in type 1 diabetes. The isolated RNA, all of it, was reverse transcribed, so expressed TCRB transcripts were what got sequenced. Here immunoSEQ multiplex PCR was the method, and the copy in TCRdb shows in-frame clones only, minus some. The sample contains roughly 400,000 clones, roughly 16% of which appear only once. The sequencing input was naive CD4+ T cells from blood. These receptor sequences come from a woman between 18 and 30 years old in good health.

The rearrangement joins TRBV11-1 to TRBJ1-1; D unclear. CDR3 length: 15 residues. Trimming took 0 bases from V and 1 from J, leaving 9 bases between them. Germline CDR1 SGHAT, CDR2 FQDESV (reference sequence). In DNA form, the CDR3 reads TGTGCCAGCAGCTTAGCCCCCGGCGGGAACACTGAAGCTTTCTTT. This sequence encodes CASSLAPGGNTEAFF.

The chain joins TRBV6-5 to TRBJ2-3; D possibly corresponds to TRBD2 (5 bases). CDR3 length: 14 amino acids. Trimming pared 2 bases from V and 3 bases from J, leaving 9 bases between. The germline V gene has CDR1 MNHEY and CDR2 SVGAGI. As DNA, the CDR3 is TGTGCCAGCAGTTACAGGCTAGCAACAGATACGCAGTATTTT. Its translation: CASSYRLATDTQYF.

This clone appeared a few times. This chain links TRBV4-2 with TRBJ2-7, with 9 bases that match TRBD2. CDR3 size: 14 residues. J was trimmed by 6 bases and V by 0 bases; bases with no gene match: 3. The germline CDR1 and CDR2 sequences are LGHNA and YNFKEQ. The CDR3 DNA sequence: TGTGCCAGCAGCCAAGAATATAGCGGGAGCGAGCAGTACTTC. It codes for CASSQEYSGSEQYF.

CDR3 coding DNA: TGTGCCAGCAGTGAGGGACTGAGCAATCAGCCCCAGCATTTT. This codes for CASSEGLSNQPQHF. The chain recombines TRBV2 with TRBJ1-5, with D tentatively TRBD1 (5 bases). Per the germline V gene, CDR1 is SNHLY and CDR2 is FYNNEI. There are 14 residues in the CDR3. Trimming took 3 bases from V and 1 from J, leaving 7 bases between them.

This clone was picked up a small number of times. The chain combines TRBV2 with TRBJ2-1; D is possibly TRBD2 (6 bases). The ends were cut back, 3 bases at V and 1 base at J, with 10 bases in the middle. The CDR3 is 15 amino acids. The germline V gene has CDR1 SNHLY and CDR2 FYNNEI. The CDR3 protein is CASSEAGGSYNEQFF. The CDR3 DNA reads as TGTGCCAGCAGTGAGGCCGGGGGATCCTACAATGAGCAGTTCTTC.

This clone showed up just a few times. V usage is TRBV4-1 and J usage is TRBJ2-7, with 9 nucleotides matching TRBD1. Germline V gives CDR1 MGHRA, CDR2 YSYEKL. The CDR3 spans 15 residues. The ends lost 3 bases at V and 4 bases at J; junction bases unmatched: 7. In DNA, the CDR3 is TGCGCCAGCAGCCATCCGGGACAGGGTCTTTACGAGCAGTACTTC. It encodes CASSHPGQGLYEQYF.

The V gene is TRBV5-6, the J gene TRBJ1-4, with D uncertain. The CDR3 has 14 amino acids. Germline V gene data show CDR1 as SGHDT and CDR2 as YYEEEE. The V end was cut by 4 bases, the J end by 0 bases, with 7 bases between. DNA for the CDR3: TGTGCCAGCAGCCGGACTGCAACTAATGAAAAACTGTTTTTT. Its protein product is CASSRTATNEKLFF. The entire variable domain, with the rest obtained from reference TRBV5-6 and TRBJ1-4, is as follows: DAGVTQSPTHLIKTRGQQVTLRCSPKSGHDTVSWYQQALGQGPQFIFQYYEEEERQRGNFPDRFSGHQFPNYSSELNVNALLLGDSALYLCASSRTATNEKLFFGSGTQLSVL.